A single sample is the source of the 26 T cell receptor beta chains below, sequenced in a study of identical twins. In TCRdb, the 5' RACE reads were re-called with MiXCR into one record per CDR3 protein. There are some 1,600,000 distinct CDR3 sequences in the sample; less than 40% occur only once, and 0.25% to 0.3% lies in the top ten. Sequencing was carried out using cord blood. The receptors originated from a newborn girl in good health.

This clonotype was picked up a small number of times. V usage is TRBV11-3 and J usage is TRBJ2-5; a weak D match, TRBD2 (6 bases). TRBJ2-7 explains the end of the DNA better; the J call may be wrong. The germline gives CDR1 SGHNT, CDR2 YENEEA. The CDR3 runs to 13 residues. This chain's CDR3 is CASSFPTSHEQYF. CDR3 sequence (DNA): TGTGCCAGCAGCTTTCCGACTAGTCACGAGCAGTACTTC.

In its sample, this clonotype was seen a few times. The rearrangement uses TRBV6-1 and TRBJ1-2, with TRBD1 matching over 7 bases. Germline assignment: CDR1 MNHNS and CDR2 SASEGT. CDR3 length: 15 residues. With 5 bases clipped from V and 6 bases from J, the junction kept 12 bases outside the gene matches. CDR3 sequence reads: CASSTPSTGPDGYTF. The DNA for the CDR3 is TGTGCCAGCAGTACCCCCTCGACAGGGCCGGATGGCTACACCTTC.

The rearrangement joins TRBV20-1 to TRBJ2-7, with 7 bases aligning to TRBD2. Trimming took 3 bases from V and 6 from J; bases not matched to a gene: 11. CDR1 and CDR2 from the germline V gene are DFQATT and SNEGSKA (reference sequence). There are 14 residues in the CDR3. CDR3: CSASPQQREGEQYF. CDR3 nucleotides: TGCAGTGCTAGCCCCCAGCAGCGGGAAGGCGAGCAGTACTTC.

The chain combines TRBV20-1 with TRBJ1-4; D remains unclear. The CDR3 loop spans 13 amino acids. The V gene lost 1 base and the J gene lost 4 bases, with 7 bases spanning the gap. CDR1 DFQATT and CDR2 SNEGSKA come from the germline V gene (reference sequence). The DNA for the CDR3 is TGCAGTGCTAGAGTGGGTAGTAATGAAAAACTGTTTTTT. Translating it yields CSARVGSNEKLFF.

To note about this clonotype: Possible read error: a much larger clone is one base away. This chain joins TRBV10-3 and TRBJ2-3, with a weak D call TRBD1 (6 bases). Germline loops: CDR1 ENHRY, CDR2 SYGVKD. This CDR3 comprises 14 residues. V was shortened by 7 bases and J by 1 base, with 12 bases between the two germline ends. The CDR3 reads CAITGTRGTDTQYF. The CDR3 DNA is TGTGCCATCACCGGGACAAGGGGCACAGATACGCAGTATTTT.

V and J are TRBV5-1 and TRBJ1-2; D might be TRBD1 (5 bases). The CDR3 runs 15 residues. Germline lookup yields CDR1 SGHRS and CDR2 YFSETQ. V gave up 0 bases and J gave up 8 bases, with 17 bases separating them. The CDR3 region is CASSLEKGISAGYTF. CDR3 in DNA: TGCGCCAGCAGCTTGGAGAAGGGGATTTCGGCGGGCTACACCTTC.

V and J are TRBV20-1 and TRBJ2-3, with D perhaps assigned TRBD1 or TRBD2 (6 bases each). The CDR3 runs to 13 residues. CDR1 and CDR2 (germline): DFQATT, SNEGSKA (reference sequence). The DNA of the CDR3 is TGCAGGCCGAAGGGGGGTGGAACAGATACGCAGTATTTT. It is translated as CRPKGGGTDTQYF.

In this sample, this clonotype turned up a few times. V and J are TRBV2 and TRBJ2-5, with 7 bases fitting TRBD2. This CDR3 is 15 amino acids long. CDR1 and CDR2 from the germline V gene are SNHLY and FYNNEI. The V and J ends lost 1 base and 11 bases, in that order; junction bases with no gene match: 13. The DNA of the CDR3 is TGTGCCAGCAGTGAAGTCGGGGGAGGGGTCTATGAGCAGTACTTC. It yields the protein CASSEVGGGVYEQYF. Full variable domain (remainder filled in from reference TRBV2 and TRBJ2-5): EPEVTQTPSHQVTQMGQEVILRCVPISNHLYFYWYRQILGQKVEFLVSFYNNEISEKSEIFDDQFSVERPDGSNFTLKIRSTKLEDSAMYFCASSEVGGGVYEQYFGPGTRLLVL.

This clonotype was picked up a small number of times. The rearrangement uses TRBV20-1 and TRBJ2-3; D not resolved. The CDR3 is 13 residues long. Trimming took off 2 bases at V and 4 bases at J, with 10 bases between the two ends. Germline CDR1 and CDR2: DFQATT and SNEGSKA (reference sequence). DNA of the CDR3: TGCAGTGCTAGACGAACGCAAGCAGATACGCAGTATTTT. The encoded protein is CSARRTQADTQYF.

This clonotype showed up just once. The rearrangement uses TRBV20-1 and TRBJ1-5; TRBD1 matches at 7 bases. The CDR3 has 14 residues. The V segment lost 3 bases and the J segment 6 bases; nucleotides outside the gene matches: 8. Germline V gene sequence: CDR1 DFQATT, CDR2 SNEGSKA (reference sequence). CDR3 sequence reads: CSASQGQVGQPQHF. The CDR3 nucleotides are TGCAGTGCTAGTCAAGGACAGGTTGGTCAGCCCCAGCATTTT.

This clonotype was counted only a few times. This chain connects TRBV12-3 or TRBV12-4 to TRBJ2-4; the D is unclear. The CDR3 covers 15 residues. Between the trimmed V and J ends, which lost 5 bases and 0 bases, there was a span of 11 bases. The CDR3 DNA reads TGTGCCAGCAGTCGGCCCCCCCTAGCCAAAAACATTCAGTACTTC. Protein product: CASSRPPLAKNIQYF.

This clonotype was seen a few times. J is TRBJ1-2 and V is TRBV5-1; tentative D call: TRBD1 (5 bases). Germline V gives CDR1 SGHRS, CDR2 YFSETQ. The CDR3 is made up of 13 amino acids. V shed 2 bases and J shed 8 bases, with 13 bases lying between them. The CDR3 DNA follows: TGCGCCAGCAGCTTTAGCCAGGGAACGGGCTACACCTTC. Encoded protein: CASSFSQGTGYTF.

This chain links TRBV10-2 with TRBJ2-5, with 8 bases lining up with TRBD2. The V segment lost 6 bases and the J segment 5 bases; nucleotides outside the gene matches: 11. The CDR3 runs 15 residues. Germline lookup yields CDR1 WSHSY and CDR2 SAAADI. CDR3 DNA: TGCGCCAGCAGCGAACCGGGACTAGACCCGGAGACCCAGTACTTC. Translating gives CASSEPGLDPETQYF.

The gene calls are TRBV27 and TRBJ2-7, with 7 bases fitting TRBD1. Trimming at V came to 5 bases and at J to 2 bases, leaving 6 bases not matched to a gene. The germline gives CDR1 MNHEY, CDR2 SMNVEV (reference sequence). This CDR3 spans 14 amino acids. DNA of the CDR3: TGTGCCAGCAGTCGACAGGGTTTACCCTACGAGCAGTACTTC. Amino acid sequence: CASSRQGLPYEQYF.

A remark on this clonotype: The junction and the germline gene differ at one end; a read error may be behind it. This sequence joins TRBV12-3 or TRBV12-4 and TRBJ2-3, with D perhaps matching TRBD2 (6 bases). This CDR3 comprises 14 residues. The CDR3, as DNA: TGTGCCAGCAGTTTTGCGGGAAAAGCAGATACGCAATATTTT. Protein product: CASSFAGKADTQYF.

The chain employs TRBV3-1 and TRBJ2-2; D gene unclear. From germline, CDR1 is LGHDT and CDR2 YNNKEL (reference sequence). V lost 2 bases to trimming and J lost 5 bases, with 3 bases between them. The CDR3 totals 12 residues. CDR3 sequence: CASSQQTGELFF. Written as DNA, the CDR3 is TGTGCCAGCAGCCAACAGACCGGGGAGCTGTTTTTT.

The chain has TRBV20-1 and TRBJ1-2; possibly TRBD1 for D (6 bases). V was clipped by 4 bases and J by 7 bases, with 19 bases between them. This CDR3 contains 14 residues. CDR1 and CDR2 (germline): DFQATT, SNEGSKA (reference sequence). This CDR3 reads CSAITGNALVGYTF. The CDR3 DNA follows: TGCAGTGCTATAACAGGGAATGCCCTTGTTGGCTACACCTTC.

This clonotype was seen only a few times. This chain connects TRBV4-1 to TRBJ1-2; 9 bases are a match to TRBD1. Looked up from germline, CDR1 is MGHRA and CDR2 is YSYEKL. The CDR3 sequence is 17 residues long. With V trimmed by 1 base and J by 2 bases, 8 bases remained unmatched. Here the CDR3 DNA reads TGCGCCAGCAGCCAAGTTTCGGGACAGGGACCAAACTATGGCTACACCTTC. Translating gives CASSQVSGQGPNYGYTF.

V and J are TRBV6-1 and TRBJ2-5; TRBD1 agrees at 7 bases. The end of the DNA aligns better with TRBJ2-7, so the J call may be wrong. Germline CDR1 is MNHNS and CDR2 is SASEGT. The CDR3 is 14 residues long. CDR3 protein: CASTLTTGHYEQYF. The CDR3 DNA sequence: TGTGCCAGCACCCTTACGACAGGGCATTACGAGCAGTACTTC.

In regard to this clonotype: Relative to the germline gene, one junction end is altered; a read error may explain this. The chain joins TRBV3-1 to TRBJ1-2; maybe TRBD1 (5 bases). Germline V gives CDR1 LGHDT, CDR2 YNNKEL (reference sequence). CDR3 length equals 13 residues. The CDR3 loop reads CVSRSPGNYGYTF. CDR3 nucleotides: TGTGTCAGCAGGTCACCAGGGAACTATGGCTACACCTTC.

This clonotype showed up just a few times. The genes are TRBV30 and TRBJ1-5; D is undetermined. Trimming cost V 0 bases and J 4 bases, with 7 bases left between them. The germline gives CDR1 GTSNPN, CDR2 SVGIG (reference sequence). This CDR3 spans 13 amino acids. The CDR3 is CAWSVLQNQPQHF. DNA for the CDR3: TGTGCCTGGAGTGTACTTCAAAATCAGCCCCAGCATTTT. The full variable domain, completed using reference TRBV30 and TRBJ1-5, is SQTIHQWPATLVQPVGSPLSLECTVEGTSNPNLYWYRQAAGRGLQLLFYSVGIGQISSEVPQNLSASRPQDRQFILSSKKLLLSDSGFYLCAWSVLQNQPQHFGDGTRLSIL.

Of note for this clonotype: Germline and junction disagree at one end, which may indicate a read error. The chain carries TRBV12-3 or TRBV12-4 and TRBJ1-6; D not certain. The CDR3 totals 15 residues. The CDR3 DNA sequence: TGTGCCAGCAGTTTAAAGGGAGGCTATAATTCACCCCCCCACTTT. Translated, it gives CASSLKGGYNSPPHF.

This clonotype has just a few counts. The DNA of the CDR3 is TGTGCCAGCAGCCAGCCGGGACTAGCGGCCAACAATGAGCAGTTCTTC. Its protein is CASSQPGLAANNEQFF. The chain carries TRBV4-2 and TRBJ2-1, with 11 nucleotides matching TRBD2. Per germline, CDR1 LGHNA and CDR2 YNFKEQ. The length of the CDR3 is 16 residues. Losses at the gene ends were 3 bases for V and 5 bases for J; bases not matched to a gene: 6.

This chain uses TRBV20-1 with TRBJ2-5; 8 positions match TRBD1. CDR3 length: 13 amino acids. Germline values: CDR1 DFQATT, CDR2 SNEGSKA (reference sequence). Unmatched junction bases numbered 14, after V lost 6 bases and J lost 11 bases. CDR3 DNA: TGCAGTGCCACAGGGGGACTCTTACTAGAGCAGTACTTC. Its translation: CSATGGLLLEQYF.

This sequence joins TRBV11-2 and TRBJ2-7, with TRBD2 matching over 12 bases. CDR1 and CDR2 (germline): SGHAT, FQNNGV. After removal of 3 bases from V and 1 base from J, the junction contained 4 bases not matched to a gene. This CDR3 comprises 16 residues. The DNA of the CDR3 is TGTGCCAGCAGCTTCCTACTAGCGGGAGGTTCCTACGAGCAGTACTTC. It encodes CASSFLLAGGSYEQYF.

The table lists this clonotype with a few counts. The rearrangement links TRBV5-1 to TRBJ2-4, with TRBD2 matching 7 bases. The length of the CDR3 is 15 residues. The V and J ends lost 0 bases and 13 bases, in that order; junction bases with no gene match: 13. Per the germline V gene, CDR1 is SGHRS and CDR2 is YFSETQ. The CDR3 is CASSLEVAGYNEQYF. CDR3 nucleotide sequence: TGCGCCAGCAGCTTGGAGGTAGCGGGCTACAATGAGCAGTACTTC.